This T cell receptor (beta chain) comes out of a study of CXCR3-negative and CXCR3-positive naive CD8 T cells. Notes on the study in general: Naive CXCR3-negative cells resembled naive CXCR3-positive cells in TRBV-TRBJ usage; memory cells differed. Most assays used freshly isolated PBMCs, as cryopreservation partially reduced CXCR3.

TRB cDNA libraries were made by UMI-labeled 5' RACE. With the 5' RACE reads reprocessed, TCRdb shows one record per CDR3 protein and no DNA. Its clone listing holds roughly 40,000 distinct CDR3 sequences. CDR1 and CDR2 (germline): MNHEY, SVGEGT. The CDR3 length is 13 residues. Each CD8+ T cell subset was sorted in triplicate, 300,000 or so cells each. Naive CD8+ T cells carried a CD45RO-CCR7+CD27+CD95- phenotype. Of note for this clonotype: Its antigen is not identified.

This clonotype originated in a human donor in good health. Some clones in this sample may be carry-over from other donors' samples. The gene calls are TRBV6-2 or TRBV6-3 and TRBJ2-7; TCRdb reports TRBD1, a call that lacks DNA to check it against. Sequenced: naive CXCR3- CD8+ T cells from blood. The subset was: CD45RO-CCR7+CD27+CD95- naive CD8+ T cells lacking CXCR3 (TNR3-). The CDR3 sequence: CASSGAGTYEQYF.